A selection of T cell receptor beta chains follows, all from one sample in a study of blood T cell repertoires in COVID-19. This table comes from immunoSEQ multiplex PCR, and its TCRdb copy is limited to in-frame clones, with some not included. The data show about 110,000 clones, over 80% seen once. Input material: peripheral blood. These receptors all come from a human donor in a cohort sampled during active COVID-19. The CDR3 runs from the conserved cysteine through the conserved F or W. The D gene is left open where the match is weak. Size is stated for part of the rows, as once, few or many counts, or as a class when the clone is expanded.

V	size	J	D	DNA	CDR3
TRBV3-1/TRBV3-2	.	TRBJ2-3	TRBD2	TGTGCCAGCAGCCAAGAGGGACTAGCGGGGGGTGGCACAGATACGCAGTATTTT	CASSQEGLAGGGTDTQYF
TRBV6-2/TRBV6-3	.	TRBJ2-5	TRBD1	TGTGCCAGCAGTTACCCCACTGGACAGGTGGAAGAGACCCAGTACTTC	CASSYPTGQVEETQYF
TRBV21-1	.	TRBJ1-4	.	TGTGCCAGCACCGAGGGGGAGGGTGAAAAACTGTTTTTT	CASTEGEGEKLFF
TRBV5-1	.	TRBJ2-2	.	TGCGCCAGCTCCCACTCAGGGCCTTCGAACACCGGGGAGCTGTTTTTT	CASSHSGPSNTGELFF
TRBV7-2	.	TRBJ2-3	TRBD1	TGTGCCAGCAGCCCGAACCGGGACAGACCGCAGTATTTT	CASSPNRDRPQYF
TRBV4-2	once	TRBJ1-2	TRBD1	TGTGCCAGCAGCCAAGAGGTACAGGGGGGTGGCTACACCTTC	CASSQEVQGGGYTF
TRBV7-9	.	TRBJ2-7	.	TGTGCCAGCAGCTACAGGGCCTACGAGCAGTACTTC	CASSYRAYEQYF
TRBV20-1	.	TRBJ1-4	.	TGCAGTGCTAGGAGGAATGAAAAACTGTTTTTT	CSARRNEKLFF
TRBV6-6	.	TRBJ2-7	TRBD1	TGTGCCAGCAGTCATGGACAGGGGACGAGCGAGCAGTACTTC	CASSHGQGTSEQYF
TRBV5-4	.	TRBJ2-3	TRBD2	TGTGCCAGCAGCTTGGCTAGCGGGGGAGGCACAGATACGCAGTATTTT	CASSLASGGGTDTQYF
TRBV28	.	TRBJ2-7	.	TGTGCCAGCGGAAAAGACAGGACATACGAGCAGTACTTC	CASGKDRTYEQYF
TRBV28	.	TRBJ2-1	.	TGTGCCAGCAGTTTGGGGGGTACTGGCTCCTACAATGAGCAGTTCTTC	CASSLGGTGSYNEQFF
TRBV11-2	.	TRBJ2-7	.	TGTGCCAGCTCTAGGGGACTCCTCTACGAGCAGTACTTC	CASSRGLLYEQYF
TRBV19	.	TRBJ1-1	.	TGTGCCAGTACTCTTCAGGTGAGGAACACTGAAGCTTTCTTT	CASTLQVRNTEAFF
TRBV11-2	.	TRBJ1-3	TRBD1	TGTGCCAGCAGCTCACCTAGGGCAGGGGGCACTGGAAACACCATATATTTT	CASSSPRAGGTGNTIYF
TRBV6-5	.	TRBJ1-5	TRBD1	TGTGCCAGCAGCTACTCCGGCCAGGGGGATCAGCCCCAGCATTTT	CASSYSGQGDQPQHF
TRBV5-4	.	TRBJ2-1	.	TGTGCCAGCAGCTTTATGTTCCAGGGGAATGAGCAGTTCTTC	CASSFMFQGNEQFF
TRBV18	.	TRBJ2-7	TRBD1	TGTGCCAGCTCACTAAACCGGGACAGGGCCAACGAGCAGTACTTC	CASSLNRDRANEQYF
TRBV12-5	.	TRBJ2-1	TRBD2	TGTGCTAGTGGATCGCCGGGACTAGCGGGGGGGTACAATGAGCAGTTCTTC	CASGSPGLAGGYNEQFF
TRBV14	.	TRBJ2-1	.	TGTGCCAGCAGCCAAGATCTTCTACGTGAGCAGTTCTTC	CASSQDLLREQFF
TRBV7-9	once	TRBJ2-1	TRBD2	TGTGCCAGCAGTCGAACAAGGCTAGCGGGCGAAGGCACCTACAATGAGCAGTTCTTC	CASSRTRLAGEGTYNEQFF
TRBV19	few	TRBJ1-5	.	TGTGCCAGTAGTATCGTCCTAATCCCCAATCAGCCCCAGCATTTT	CASSIVLIPNQPQHF
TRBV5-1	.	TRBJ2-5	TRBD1	TGCGCCAGCAGCCCCGGGACAGCTCAAGAGACCCAGTACTTC	CASSPGTAQETQYF
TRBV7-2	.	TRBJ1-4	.	TGTGCCAGCCGCCAGTGGGCAAAGTCGGATGAAAAACTGTTTTTT	CASRQWAKSDEKLFF
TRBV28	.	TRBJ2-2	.	TGTGCCAGCAGGAGTGGGACACTTTACACCGGGGAGCTGTTTTTT	CASRSGTLYTGELFF